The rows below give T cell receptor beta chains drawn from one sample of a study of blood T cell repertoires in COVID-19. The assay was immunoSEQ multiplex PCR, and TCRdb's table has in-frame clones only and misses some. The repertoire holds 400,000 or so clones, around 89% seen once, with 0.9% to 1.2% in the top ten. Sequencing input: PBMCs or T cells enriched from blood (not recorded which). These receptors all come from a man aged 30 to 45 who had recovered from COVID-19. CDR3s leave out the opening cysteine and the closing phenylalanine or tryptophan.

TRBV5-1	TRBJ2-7	ASSPSGPSYEQY
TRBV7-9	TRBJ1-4	ASSRGEKLF
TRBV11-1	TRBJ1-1	ASSLTGGTEAF
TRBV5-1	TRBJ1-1	ASSLGQVGQNTEAF
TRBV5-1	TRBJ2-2	ASSFTGGTSGELF
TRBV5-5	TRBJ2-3	ASSFRSPRGDTQY
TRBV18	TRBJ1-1	ASSPGPNTEAF
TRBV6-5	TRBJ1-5	ASSRGQAQPQH
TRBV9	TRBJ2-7	ASSPLEQSYEQY
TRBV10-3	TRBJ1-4	AISASGPINEKLF
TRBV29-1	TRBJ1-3	SVATVDWNTIY
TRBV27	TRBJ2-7	ASSMDSSYEQY
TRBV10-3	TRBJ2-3	AISESRPTDTQY
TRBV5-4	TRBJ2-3	ASSRTSGTDTQY
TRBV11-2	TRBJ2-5	ASSPSAGRETQY
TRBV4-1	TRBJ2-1	ASSPGDRGYNEQF
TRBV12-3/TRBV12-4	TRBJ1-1	ASSYHPDTEAF
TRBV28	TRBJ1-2	ASSPGAYGYT
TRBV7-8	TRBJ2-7	ASSFLAGVYEQY
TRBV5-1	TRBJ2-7	ASSYRQGAAYEQY
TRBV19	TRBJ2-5	ASSIGAGEETQY
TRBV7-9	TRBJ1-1	ASSSDRNTEAF
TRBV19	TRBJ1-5	ASSIRGLNQPQH
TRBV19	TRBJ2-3	ARSARGQKTLGLHDTQY
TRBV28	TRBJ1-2	ASRPPLTVGYT
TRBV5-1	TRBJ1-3	ASSLPGQGTGNTIY
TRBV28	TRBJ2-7	ASRKSGRDYEQY
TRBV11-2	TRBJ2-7	ASSSTTGGYEQY